The next 5 T cell receptor beta chains were all read from a single sample in a study of radiation and T cells in renal cell carcinoma. The time point denotes: baseline pretreatment blood. Treatment reported: 15 Gy SBRT to primary tumor, nephrectomy 4 weeks later. The repertoire was sequenced with immunoSEQ multiplex PCR; TCRdb's copy has only in-frame clones and lacks some. The sample lists about 59,000 clones; approximately 84% were seen once. The starting material was blood, obtained from a patient whose treatment included radiotherapy and nephrectomy. The receptor source for this set is a man aged 55 to 70 with renal cell carcinoma.

The chain carries TRBV5-1 and TRBJ2-3, with a tentative D call TRBD2 (5 bases). The V end was cut by 5 bases, the J end by 1 base, with 11 bases between. Per germline, CDR1 SGHRS and CDR2 YFSETQ. This CDR3 is built from 14 residues. CDR3 bases: TGCGCCAGCAGTCTGGGAGTGGGCACAGATACGCAGTATTTT. It is translated as CASSLGVGTDTQYF.

This clone has a handful of counts. The DNA of the CDR3 is TGTGCCATCAGTGACTCAACCGGGACAGGGGGATATGGCTACACCTTC. It codes for CAISDSTGTGGYGYTF. The V call is TRBV10-3, the J call TRBJ1-2, with TRBD1 identical over 11 bases. Per germline, CDR1 ENHRY and CDR2 SYGVKD. The CDR3 totals 16 residues. V lost 3 bases to trimming and J lost 5 bases; unmatched junction nucleotides: 8.

The rearrangement links TRBV13 to TRBJ1-6, with 7 bases lining up with TRBD1. CDR1 and CDR2 (germline): PRHDT, FYEKMQ (reference sequence). V trimming: 0 bases; J trimming: 0 bases; junction bases outside the gene matches: 2. CDR3 length: 17 amino acids. The CDR3: CASSLGGDSSYNSPLHF. The DNA for the CDR3 is TGTGCCAGCAGCTTAGGGGGGGACAGCTCCTATAATTCACCCCTCCACTTT. The whole variable domain, filled in from reference TRBV13 and TRBJ1-6, reads AAGVIQSPRHLIKEKRETATLKCYPIPRHDTVYWYQQGPGQDPQFLISFYEKMQSDKGSIPDRFSAQQFSDYHSELNMSSLELGDSALYFCASSLGGDSSYNSPLHFGNGTRLTVT.

V is TRBV5-6 and J is TRBJ1-5, with 8 bases aligning to TRBD1. The CDR3 has 16 amino acids. V dropped 0 bases and J dropped 10; count of bases not matched to a gene: 12. The germline CDR1 and CDR2 sequences are SGHDT and YYEEEE. The CDR3 loop reads CASSLGRGRLLDPQHF. The DNA of the CDR3 is TGTGCCAGCAGCTTGGGCAGGGGGCGTCTCCTTGACCCCCAGCATTTT. The whole variable domain, remainder taken from reference TRBV5-6 and TRBJ1-5, is DAGVTQSPTHLIKTRGQQVTLRCSPKSGHDTVSWYQQALGQGPQFIFQYYEEEERQRGNFPDRFSGHQFPNYSSELNVNALLLGDSALYLCASSLGRGRLLDPQHFGDGTRLSIL.

The CDR3 DNA follows: TGTGCCAGCAAAATTAGCGGGGGGGCCTCCTACAATGAGCAGTTCTTC. Translating it yields CASKISGGASYNEQFF. This sequence joins TRBV27 and TRBJ2-1, with TRBD2 matching 11 bases. The germline gives CDR1 MNHEY, CDR2 SMNVEV (reference sequence). The J segment lost 0 bases and the V segment lost 7 bases, leaving 5 bases of the junction unmatched. The CDR3 runs 16 residues.